Listed here are 20 T cell receptor beta chains from one sample, sequenced in a study of cytomegalovirus exposure and HLA in healthy donors. 13 Jbeta primers and 60 Vbeta primers were used for the PCR. This table comes from immunoSEQ multiplex PCR, and its TCRdb copy is limited to in-frame clones, with some not included. The repertoire holds about 160,000 clones, about 81% seen once, with about 1.9% in the top ten. Specimen: PBMCs. The receptors derive from a woman between 18 and 29 years old in good health and CMV-seronegative.

The table lists this clone with a count of one. This chain connects TRBV28 to TRBJ2-7; D is unresolved. CDR1 MDHEN and CDR2 SYDVKM come from the germline V gene. Trimming cost V 2 bases and J 4 bases, with 9 bases left between them. The CDR3 spans 13 residues. DNA for the CDR3: TGTGCCAGCAGTTTAACGCAGAAATACGAGCAGTACTTC. This encodes CASSLTQKYEQYF.

CDR3 sequence: CASSLGTGQGTGELFF. The CDR3 DNA sequence: TGTGCCAGCAGCTTAGGGACAGGGCAGGGAACCGGGGAGCTGTTTTTT. The genes are TRBV7-7 and TRBJ2-2; 8 positions match TRBD1. Germline V CDR1 and CDR2: SSHAT, FNYEAQ (reference sequence). V was pared by 1 base and J by 5 bases, with 6 bases of the junction left unmatched. CDR3 length equals 16 residues.

V is TRBV9 and J is TRBJ2-2, with 8 positions matching TRBD2. The germline gives CDR1 SGDLS, CDR2 YYNGEE. Trimming cost V 0 bases and J 1 base; bases outside gene matches: 8. This CDR3 contains 18 residues. CDR3 loop: CASSVGEAGAGNTGELFF. The CDR3 region has the DNA TGTGCCAGCAGCGTAGGCGAAGCGGGAGCAGGGAACACCGGGGAGCTGTTTTTT.

The chain has TRBV19 and TRBJ1-4, with 8 positions matching TRBD1. Trimming took 4 bases from V and 7 from J; bases not matched to a gene: 5. Germline V gene lookup returns CDR1 LNHDA and CDR2 SQIVND (reference sequence). The CDR3 covers 14 residues. This CDR3 reads CASSTRGQREKLFF. CDR3 in DNA: TGTGCCAGTAGTACCAGGGGGCAGCGTGAAAAACTGTTTTTT.

The V gene is TRBV7-3, the J gene TRBJ2-1; D unclear. CDR3 length: 15 amino acids. Germline CDR1 SGHTA, CDR2 FQGTGA. V dropped 5 bases and J dropped 2 bases, with 13 bases sitting between them. In nucleotides, the CDR3 is TGTGCCAGCAGCCAAACGCTGGCCACCTACAATGAGCAGTTCTTC. It is translated as CASSQTLATYNEQFF.

The chain is built from TRBV28 and TRBJ1-1, with 8 bases that match TRBD1. V lost 7 bases, J lost 3 bases, and 10 bases stayed unmatched. Germline values: CDR1 MDHEN, CDR2 SYDVKM. The CDR3 extends over 15 amino acids. CDR3 bases: TGTGCCAGCACAACCCGACCGGGACAGGACACTGAAGCTTTCTTT. Translated: CASTTRPGQDTEAFF.

This chain uses TRBV5-5 with TRBJ1-3; the D is unclear. The germline V gene has CDR1 SGHKS and CDR2 YYEKEE (reference sequence). Trimming stripped 7 bases from V and 0 bases from J, with 11 bases between. The CDR3 is 14 residues long. CDR3 DNA sequence: TGTGCCAGCCGTTGGGCCAGCTCTGGAAACACCATATATTTT. As protein: CASRWASSGNTIYF.

The chain carries TRBV15 and TRBJ2-5; 7 bases match TRBD2. Germline V lookup: CDR1 LNHNV, CDR2 YYDKDF (reference sequence). This CDR3 contains 15 residues. V shed 1 base and J 5 bases; nucleotides not matched to a gene: 7. CDR3 DNA: TGTGCCACCAGCAGAGTGGGGGGAGCGGGGGAGACCCAGTACTTC. Encoded protein: CATSRVGGAGETQYF.

This chain links TRBV11-1 with TRBJ2-5, with D unresolved. From germline, CDR1 is SGHAT and CDR2 FQDESV (reference sequence). Trimming shortened V by 2 bases and J by 5 bases, and 9 bases separated the two germline ends. The CDR3 has 13 amino acids. The CDR3 DNA sequence: TGTGCCAGCAGCTTATTTCGCCAGGAGACCCAGTACTTC. As protein: CASSLFRQETQYF.

V and J are TRBV2 and TRBJ1-2; TRBD1 aligns across 8 bases. This CDR3 has 14 amino acids. Per the germline V gene, CDR1 is SNHLY and CDR2 is FYNNEI. Trimming took 4 bases from V and 6 from J; bases not matched to a gene: 7. CDR3 sequence reads: CASSVLTGGDGYTF. In DNA, the CDR3 is TGTGCCAGCAGTGTTTTAACAGGGGGGGATGGCTACACCTTC.

V gene TRBV9 combines with J gene TRBJ1-2; D not certain. The CDR3 totals 18 residues. Between the trimmed V and J ends, which lost 0 bases and 1 base, there was a span of 19 bases. Per the germline V gene, CDR1 is SGDLS and CDR2 is YYNGEE. The CDR3 DNA reads TGTGCCAGCAGCGTAGCTCGGGAGGCCGCTCTTTATAACTATGGCTACACCTTC. It is translated as CASSVAREAALYNYGYTF.

The V gene is TRBV6-5, the J gene TRBJ2-2, with D perhaps TRBD2 (7 bases). Germline-derived CDR1 and CDR2 are MNHEY and SVGAGI. V was shortened by 8 bases and J by 3 bases, with 13 bases between the two germline ends. The CDR3 is made up of 14 amino acids. The CDR3 spells CASRGAAYTGELFF. DNA of the CDR3: TGTGCCAGCCGGGGGGCAGCCTACACCGGGGAGCTGTTTTTT.

This rearrangement joins TRBV19 to TRBJ2-3; TRBD2 aligns across 9 bases. The CDR3 spans 19 residues. V was pared by 7 bases and J by 3 bases, with 20 bases of the junction left unmatched. From germline, CDR1 is LNHDA and CDR2 SQIVND (reference sequence). The CDR3 sequence: CASNGLSIFAGGATDTQYF. The CDR3 DNA follows: TGTGCCAGTAACGGTTTAAGCATTTTCGCGGGGGGGGCAACAGATACGCAGTATTTT.

This clone has more than one count but fewer than ten. The V call is TRBV9, the J call TRBJ2-2; 8 bases are shared with TRBD2. V lost 2 bases to trimming and J lost 5 bases; unmatched junction nucleotides: 11. Germline-derived CDR1 and CDR2 are SGDLS and YYNGEE. This CDR3 region has 17 residues. CDR3 sequence (DNA): TGTGCCAGCAGCGTCGGGACTAGTTGGACACAAACCGGGGAGCTGTTTTTT. Protein: CASSVGTSWTQTGELFF.

V usage is TRBV5-4 and J usage is TRBJ1-2, with a tentative D call TRBD1 (6 bases). Per the germline V gene, CDR1 is SGHNT and CDR2 is YYREEE (reference sequence). The CDR3 runs 14 residues. V gave up 0 bases and J gave up 3 bases, with 9 bases separating them. The CDR3 sequence: CASSLGGLDYGYTF. Here the CDR3 DNA reads TGTGCCAGCAGCTTGGGGGGGCTTGACTATGGCTACACCTTC.

J is TRBJ1-1 and V is TRBV7-9; no definite D call. The CDR3 has 10 amino acids. The germline V gene has CDR1 SEHNR and CDR2 FQNEAQ (reference sequence). V was pared by 6 bases and J by 7 bases, with 6 bases between. The CDR3 loop reads CASSIVEAFF. The CDR3 coding sequence is TGTGCCAGCAGTATCGTTGAAGCTTTCTTT.

The chain uses TRBV6-1 and TRBJ1-5; tentative D call: TRBD1 (6 bases). V was clipped by 6 bases and J by 1 base, with 13 bases between them. There are 15 residues in the CDR3. The germline gives CDR1 MNHNS, CDR2 SASEGT. CDR3 residues: CASSLVQGSNQPQHF. In DNA, the CDR3 is TGTGCCAGCAGCCTCGTACAGGGAAGCAATCAGCCCCAGCATTTT.

This clone came up a few times. V is TRBV6-1 and J is TRBJ2-1; 7 bases line up with TRBD1. Germline V CDR1 and CDR2: MNHNS, SASEGT. V was clipped by 4 bases and J by 3 bases; unmatched bases: 6. The CDR3 length is 15 residues. CDR3 sequence: CASSGSGTVYNEQFF. Written as DNA, the CDR3 is TGTGCCAGCAGTGGATCCGGGACAGTCTACAATGAGCAGTTCTTC.

The chain carries TRBV5-1 and TRBJ2-2, with 9 bases that match TRBD2. Germline CDR1 is SGHRS and CDR2 is YFSETQ. V trimming: 2 bases; J trimming: 7 bases; junction bases outside the gene matches: 12. The CDR3 runs to 17 residues. In DNA form, the CDR3 reads TGCGCCAGCAGCTTAGCACCGTCTGCGGGAGGGAGCGGGGAGCTGTTTTTT. It is translated as CASSLAPSAGGSGELFF.

This clone was detected only a few times. This chain links TRBV9 with TRBJ2-7, with 7 bases fitting TRBD1. The trim removed 0 bases at V and 3 bases at J, leaving 6 bases unmatched. This CDR3 is built from 15 residues. Germline CDR1 and CDR2: SGDLS and YYNGEE. The DNA for the CDR3 is TGTGCCAGCAGCGTAGCCGGGACAGCGAACTACGAGCAGTACTTC. Protein product: CASSVAGTANYEQYF.